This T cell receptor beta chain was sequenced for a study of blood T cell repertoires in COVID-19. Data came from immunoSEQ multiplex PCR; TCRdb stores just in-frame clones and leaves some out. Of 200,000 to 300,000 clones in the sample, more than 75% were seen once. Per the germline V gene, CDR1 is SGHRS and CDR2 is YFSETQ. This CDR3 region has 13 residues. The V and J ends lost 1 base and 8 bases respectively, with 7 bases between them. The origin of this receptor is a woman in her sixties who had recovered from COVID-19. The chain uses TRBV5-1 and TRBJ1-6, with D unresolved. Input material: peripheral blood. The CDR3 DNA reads TGCGCCAGCAGCTTGAAATTAGATTCACCCCTCCACTTT. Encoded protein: CASSLKLDSPLHF.